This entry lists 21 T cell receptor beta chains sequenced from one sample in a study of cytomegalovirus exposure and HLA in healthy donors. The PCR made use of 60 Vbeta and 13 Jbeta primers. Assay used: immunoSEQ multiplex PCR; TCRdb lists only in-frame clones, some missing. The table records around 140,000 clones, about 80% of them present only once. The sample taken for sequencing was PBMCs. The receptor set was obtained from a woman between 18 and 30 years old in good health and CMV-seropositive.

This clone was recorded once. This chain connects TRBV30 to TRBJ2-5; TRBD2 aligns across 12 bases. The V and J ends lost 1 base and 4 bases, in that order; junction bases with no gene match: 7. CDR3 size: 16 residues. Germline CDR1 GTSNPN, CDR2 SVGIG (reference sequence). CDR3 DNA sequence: TGTGCCTGGAGTGCCCTCCCGGGACTAGCGGGAGAGACCCAGTACTTC. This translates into CAWSALPGLAGETQYF.

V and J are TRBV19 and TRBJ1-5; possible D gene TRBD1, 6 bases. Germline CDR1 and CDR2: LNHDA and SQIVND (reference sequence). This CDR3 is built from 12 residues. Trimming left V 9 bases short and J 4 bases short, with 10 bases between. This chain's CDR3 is CASRQGNQPQHF. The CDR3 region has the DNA TGTGCCAGCCGCCAGGGGAATCAGCCCCAGCATTTT.

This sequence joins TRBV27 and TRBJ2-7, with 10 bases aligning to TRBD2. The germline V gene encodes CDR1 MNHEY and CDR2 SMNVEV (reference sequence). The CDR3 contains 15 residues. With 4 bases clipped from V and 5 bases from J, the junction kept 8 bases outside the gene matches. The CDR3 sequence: CASSSSGGAKDEQYF. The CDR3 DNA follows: TGTGCCAGCAGTTCAAGCGGGGGGGCAAAGGACGAGCAGTACTTC.

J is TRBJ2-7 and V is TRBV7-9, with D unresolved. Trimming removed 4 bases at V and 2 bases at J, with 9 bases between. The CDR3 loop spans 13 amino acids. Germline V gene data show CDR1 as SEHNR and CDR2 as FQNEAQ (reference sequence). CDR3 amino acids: CASSSLPAYEQYF. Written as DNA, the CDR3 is TGTGCCAGCAGCTCACTCCCCGCCTACGAGCAGTACTTC.

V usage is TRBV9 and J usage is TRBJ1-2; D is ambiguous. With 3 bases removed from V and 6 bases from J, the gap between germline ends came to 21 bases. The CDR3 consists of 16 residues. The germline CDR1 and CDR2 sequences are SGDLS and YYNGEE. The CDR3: CASSALPDMDGNGYTF. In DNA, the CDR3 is TGTGCCAGCAGCGCTCTCCCGGATATGGACGGGAATGGCTACACCTTC.

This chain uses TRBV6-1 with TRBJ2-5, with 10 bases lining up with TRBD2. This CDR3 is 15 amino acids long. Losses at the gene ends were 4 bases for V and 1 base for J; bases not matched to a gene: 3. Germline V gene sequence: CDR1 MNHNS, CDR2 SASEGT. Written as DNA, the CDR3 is TGTGCCAGCAGTGTAATAGCGGGGGGCCAAGAGACCCAGTACTTC. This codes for CASSVIAGGQETQYF.

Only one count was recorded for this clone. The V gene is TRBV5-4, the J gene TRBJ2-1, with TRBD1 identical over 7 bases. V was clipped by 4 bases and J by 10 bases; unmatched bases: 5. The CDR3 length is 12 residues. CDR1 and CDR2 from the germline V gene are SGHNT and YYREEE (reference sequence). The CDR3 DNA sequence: TGTGCCAGCAGCACCTTGACAGGGGAGCAGTTCTTC. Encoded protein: CASSTLTGEQFF.

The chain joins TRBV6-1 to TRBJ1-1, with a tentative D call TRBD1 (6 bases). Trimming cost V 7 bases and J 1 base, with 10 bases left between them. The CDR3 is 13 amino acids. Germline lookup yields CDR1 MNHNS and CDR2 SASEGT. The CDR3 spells CASIVTGNTEAFF. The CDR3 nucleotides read TGTGCCAGCATTGTGACAGGGAACACTGAAGCTTTCTTT.

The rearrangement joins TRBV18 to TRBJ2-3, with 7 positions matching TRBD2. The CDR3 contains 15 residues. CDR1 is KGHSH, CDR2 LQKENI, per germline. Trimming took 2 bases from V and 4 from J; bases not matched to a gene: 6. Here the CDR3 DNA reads TGTGCCAGCTCACCAGGCGGGGGAATCGCAGATACGCAGTATTTT. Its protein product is CASSPGGGIADTQYF.

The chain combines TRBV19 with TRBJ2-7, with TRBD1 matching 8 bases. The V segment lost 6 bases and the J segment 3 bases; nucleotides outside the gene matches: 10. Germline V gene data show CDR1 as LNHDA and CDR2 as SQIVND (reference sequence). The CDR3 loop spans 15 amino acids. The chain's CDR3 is CASSLQAGGRYEQYF. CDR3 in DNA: TGTGCCAGTAGCCTCCAGGCAGGGGGCCGCTACGAGCAGTACTTC.

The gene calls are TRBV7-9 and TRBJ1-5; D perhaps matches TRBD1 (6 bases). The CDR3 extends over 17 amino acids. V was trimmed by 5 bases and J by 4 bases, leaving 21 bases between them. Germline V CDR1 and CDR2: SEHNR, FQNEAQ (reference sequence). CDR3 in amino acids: CASSPAGGGARNQPQHF. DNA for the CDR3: TGTGCCAGCAGCCCCGCCGGTGGGGGGGCCCGGAATCAGCCCCAGCATTTT.

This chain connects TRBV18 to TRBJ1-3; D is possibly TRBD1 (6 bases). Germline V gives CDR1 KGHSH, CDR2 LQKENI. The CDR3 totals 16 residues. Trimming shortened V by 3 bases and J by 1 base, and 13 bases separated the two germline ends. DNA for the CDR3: TGTGCCAGCTCACCTGGAGGTGGACAGTCTGGAAACACCATATATTTT. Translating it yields CASSPGGGQSGNTIYF. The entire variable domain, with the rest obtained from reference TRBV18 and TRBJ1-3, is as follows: NAGVMQNPRHLVRRRGQEARLRCSPMKGHSHVYWYRQLPEEGLKFMVYLQKENIIDESGMPKERFSAEFPKEGPSILRIQQVVRGDSAAYFCASSPGGGQSGNTIYFGEGSWLTVV.

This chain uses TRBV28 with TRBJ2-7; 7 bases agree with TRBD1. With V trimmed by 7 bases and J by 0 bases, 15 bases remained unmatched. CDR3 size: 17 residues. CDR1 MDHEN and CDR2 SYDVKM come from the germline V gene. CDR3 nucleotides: TGTGCCAGCACCTTTTTGGGTCCGGGACAGCTCTCCTACGAGCAGTACTTC. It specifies CASTFLGPGQLSYEQYF.

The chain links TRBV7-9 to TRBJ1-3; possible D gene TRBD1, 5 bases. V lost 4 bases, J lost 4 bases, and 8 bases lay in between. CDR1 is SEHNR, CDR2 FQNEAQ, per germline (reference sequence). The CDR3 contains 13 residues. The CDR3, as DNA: TGTGCCAGCAGCTCGACAGTAGGAAACACCATATATTTT. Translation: CASSSTVGNTIYF.

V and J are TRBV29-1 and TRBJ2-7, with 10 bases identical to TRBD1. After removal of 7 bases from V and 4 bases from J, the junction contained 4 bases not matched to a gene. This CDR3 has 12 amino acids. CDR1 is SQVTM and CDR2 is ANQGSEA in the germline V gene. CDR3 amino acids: CSGGGQGYEQYF. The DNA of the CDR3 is TGCAGCGGTGGGGGACAGGGGTACGAGCAGTACTTC.

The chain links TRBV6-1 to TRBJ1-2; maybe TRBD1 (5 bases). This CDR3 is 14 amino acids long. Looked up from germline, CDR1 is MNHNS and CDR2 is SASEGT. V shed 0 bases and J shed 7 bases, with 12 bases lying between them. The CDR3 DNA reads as TGTGCCAGCAGTGAAGCGGGACTTTCTCTTGGCTACACCTTC. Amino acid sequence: CASSEAGLSLGYTF.

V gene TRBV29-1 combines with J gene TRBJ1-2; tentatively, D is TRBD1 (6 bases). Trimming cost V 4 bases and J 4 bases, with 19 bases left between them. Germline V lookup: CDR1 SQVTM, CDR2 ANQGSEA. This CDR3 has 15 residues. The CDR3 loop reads CSVVPYETGLYGYTF. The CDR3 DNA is TGCAGCGTTGTACCCTACGAAACAGGGCTCTATGGCTACACCTTC.

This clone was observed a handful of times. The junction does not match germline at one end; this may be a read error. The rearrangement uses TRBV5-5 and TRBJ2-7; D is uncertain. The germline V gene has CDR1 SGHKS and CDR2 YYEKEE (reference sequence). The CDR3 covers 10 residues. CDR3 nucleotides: TGTGCCAGCACCTCCGACGAGCAGTACTTC. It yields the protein CASTSDEQYF.

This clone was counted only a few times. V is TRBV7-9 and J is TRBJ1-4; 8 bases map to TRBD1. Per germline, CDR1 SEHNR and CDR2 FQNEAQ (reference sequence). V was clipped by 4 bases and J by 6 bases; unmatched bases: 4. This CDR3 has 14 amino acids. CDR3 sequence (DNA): TGTGCCAGCAGCTCAGGGGGCGCGGATGAAAAACTGTTTTTT. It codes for CASSSGGADEKLFF.

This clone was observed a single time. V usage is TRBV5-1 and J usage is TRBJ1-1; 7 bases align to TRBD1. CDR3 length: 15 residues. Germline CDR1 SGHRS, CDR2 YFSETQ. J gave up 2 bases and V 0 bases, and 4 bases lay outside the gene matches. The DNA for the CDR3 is TGCGCCAGCAGCTTGGGGGACAGCTATAACACTGAAGCTTTCTTT. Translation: CASSLGDSYNTEAFF.

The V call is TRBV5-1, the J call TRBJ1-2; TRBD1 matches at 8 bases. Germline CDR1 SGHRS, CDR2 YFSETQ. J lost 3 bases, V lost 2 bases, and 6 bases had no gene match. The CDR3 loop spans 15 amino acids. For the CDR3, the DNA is TGCGCCAGCAGCTTATATCTGGGACAGGACTATGGCTACACCTTC. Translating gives CASSLYLGQDYGYTF. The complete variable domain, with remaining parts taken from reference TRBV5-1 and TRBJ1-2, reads KAGVTQTPRYLIKTRGQQVTLSCSPISGHRSVSWYQQTPGQGLQFLFEYFSETQRNKGNFPGRFSGRQFSNSRSEMNVSTLELGDSALYLCASSLYLGQDYGYTFGSGTRLTVV.